This is a list of T cell receptor beta chains from one sample in a study of T cell repertoires in cytomegalovirus infection. TCRdb reprocessed the reads with MiXCR, giving one entry per CDR3 protein. This sample carries 200,000 to 250,000 distinct CDR3 sequences, under 25% of them seen once, and the ten largest clones take around a sixth. Sequenced sample: CD8+ T cells from PBMCs. Receptors originate from a human donor in good health (CMV status not recorded). Some clones in this sample may be carry-over from other donors' samples. Both conserved end residues are part of each CDR3. D genes are given only for firm matches. Not every row has a clone size; where given, it reads once, few, many or a size class.

d_call	v_call	j_call	clone_size	cdr3_aa	cdr3_nt
-	TRBV19	TRBJ2-3	once	CASSSGPDTQYF	TGTGCCAGTAGTAGTGGGCCAGATACGCAGTATTTT
TRBD2	TRBV11-1	TRBJ2-1	few	CASSLVLAAYNEQFF	TGTGCCAGCAGCTTAGTGCTAGCGGCGTACAATGAGCAGTTCTTC
-	TRBV2	TRBJ2-5	few	CASHPSGILYQETQYF	TGTGCCAGCCACCCGTCCGGGATCCTGTACCAAGAGACCCAGTACTTC
TRBD1	TRBV20-1	TRBJ2-3	few	CSARDDRTGLTDTQYF	TGCAGTGCTAGAGATGATAGGACAGGGCTCACAGATACGCAGTATTTT
-	TRBV7-9	TRBJ1-4	many	CASSPSEKLFF	TGTGCCAGCAGCCCTTCGGAAAAACTGTTTTTT
-	TRBV7-6	TRBJ1-6	-	CASSLAQPGPNSPLHF	TGTGCCAGCAGCTTAGCCCAACCGGGGCCAAATTCACCCCTCCACTTT
TRBD2	TRBV6-2/TRBV6-3	TRBJ2-1	-	CASSYSGPNEQFF	TGTGCCAGCAGTTATAGCGGGCCCAATGAGCAGTTCTTC
-	TRBV2	TRBJ2-3	many	CASSGIFTDTQYF	TGTGCCAGCAGTGGAATTTTTACAGATACGCAGTATTTT
-	TRBV12-3/TRBV12-4	TRBJ2-4	few	CASSGRAKNIQYF	TGTGCCAGCAGTGGACGGGCCAAAAACATTCAGTACTTC
-	TRBV2	TRBJ2-3	-	CASTTDPTQYF	TGTGCCTCAACGACAGACCCGACGCAGTATTTT
-	TRBV12-3/TRBV12-4	TRBJ2-1	many	CASRPAVSSYNEQFF	TGTGCCAGCAGGCCAGCTGTTAGCTCCTACAATGAGCAGTTCTTC
TRBD1	TRBV14	TRBJ2-7	-	CASSQTGGMSYEQYF	TGTGCCAGCAGCCAAACAGGGGGGATGTCCTACGAGCAGTACTTC
TRBD1	TRBV4-2	TRBJ1-1	many	CASSQKGQDTLNTEAFF	TGTGCCAGCAGCCAAAAGGGACAGGATACCTTGAACACTGAAGCTTTCTTT
TRBD1	TRBV7-8	TRBJ2-3	many	CASSSGTATDTQYF	TGTGCCAGCAGCTCCGGGACAGCCACAGATACGCAGTATTTT
-	TRBV7-8	TRBJ2-5	many	CASSNPGQQETQYF	TGTGCCAGCAGTAATCCGGGACAACAAGAGACCCAGTACTTC
-	TRBV7-3	TRBJ2-3	-	CASSKRGVSSTDTQYF	TGTGCCAGCAGCAAAAGAGGAGTCTCTAGCACAGATACGCAGTATTTT
-	TRBV29-1	TRBJ1-1	-	CSVVAGRMNTEAFF	TGCAGCGTTGTAGCAGGCCGCATGAACACTGAAGCTTTCTTT